This T cell receptor (beta chain) was sequenced in a study of beta chain features in type 1 diabetes. This CDR3 comprises 12 residues. The germline V gene encodes CDR1 LNHDA and CDR2 SQIVND (reference sequence). V gave up 7 bases and J gave up 3 bases, with 9 bases separating them. Expressed TCRB transcripts were sequenced, since all the RNA that had been isolated was reverse transcribed. The protocol was immunoSEQ multiplex PCR, while the TCRdb copy is restricted to in-frame clones and leaves out a portion. The repertoire holds some 360,000 clones, with around a fifth as singletons. The receptor was derived from a woman between 18 and 29 years old in good health. Sequences were obtained from naive CD4+ T cells from blood. The J gene is TRBJ1-2, the V gene TRBV19; D is undetermined. The CDR3 sequence is CASIHADYGYTF. As DNA, the CDR3 is TGTGCCAGTATCCACGCGGACTATGGCTACACCTTC.